The 14 T cell receptor beta chains below come from one sample, sequenced in a study of naive and memory T cell subsets. Four PCR rounds used nested alpha and beta constant region primers plus the SP2 primer. Each CDR3 protein gets one entry after TCRdb re-called the 5' RACE reads with MiXCR. The repertoire holds tens of thousands of distinct CDR3 sequences, with approximately 7.2% as singletons. The library had UMIs added by 3' ligation of an oligonucleotide to TCR cDNA. The origin of the receptors is a male donor in good health.

This clonotype was picked up a small number of times. V is TRBV5-5 and J is TRBJ2-3; possibly TRBD2 for D (5 bases). The CDR3 consists of 18 residues. Germline values: CDR1 SGHKS, CDR2 YYEKEE (reference sequence). The V gene lost 4 bases and the J gene lost 2 bases, with 23 bases spanning the gap. DNA of the CDR3: TGTGCCAGCAGCACCCTTCCTCCGCGGGCATTTGACACAGATACGCAGTATTTT. It is translated as CASSTLPPRAFDTDTQYF.

Many counts were recorded for this clonotype. This chain connects TRBV30 to TRBJ2-2, with 9 bases lining up with TRBD1. CDR3 length: 14 amino acids. Per germline, CDR1 GTSNPN and CDR2 SVGIG (reference sequence). Germline trimming cut 4 bases from V and 5 bases from J; bases unmatched to any gene: 5. CDR3 sequence: CAWNSGTGTGELFF. The DNA for the CDR3 is TGTGCCTGGAACTCCGGGACAGGGACCGGGGAGCTGTTTTTT.

This clonotype was picked up many times. The chain carries TRBV29-1 and TRBJ2-1; 9 bases are shared with TRBD1. Trimming cost V 7 bases and J 4 bases; bases outside gene matches: 11. Germline lookup yields CDR1 SQVTM and CDR2 ANQGSEA. The length of the CDR3 is 15 residues. CDR3 residues: CSAHRRGQGYNEQFF. CDR3 in DNA: TGCAGCGCCCACCGGAGGGGACAGGGATACAATGAGCAGTTCTTC.

This clonotype has at least ten counts. This chain joins TRBV12-3 or TRBV12-4 and TRBJ2-7, with 8 bases lining up with TRBD2. The CDR3 is made up of 16 amino acids. Trimming cost V 6 bases and J 0 bases; bases outside gene matches: 10. This CDR3 is CASSSTSGSHSYEQYF. In DNA, the CDR3 is TGTGCCAGCAGCTCAACTAGCGGTTCCCACTCCTACGAGCAGTACTTC.

The chain links TRBV24-1 to TRBJ2-7; no definite D call. CDR1 and CDR2 (germline): KGHDR, SFDVKD. The CDR3 totals 11 residues. V gave up 1 base and J gave up 4 bases, with 1 base separating them. CDR3 nucleotides: TGTGCCACCAGTGATTTTTACGAGCAGTACTTC. This codes for CATSDFYEQYF.

This clonotype was counted many times. The V gene is TRBV6-5, the J gene TRBJ2-1; possibly TRBD2 for D (6 bases). The V end was cut by 7 bases, the J end by 5 bases, with 15 bases between. This CDR3 is 14 amino acids long. Germline CDR1 is MNHEY and CDR2 is SVGAGI. CDR3 region: CASKKGLANNEQFF. As DNA, the CDR3 is TGTGCCAGCAAGAAGGGACTTGCCAACAATGAGCAGTTCTTC.

This clonotype has more than one count but fewer than ten. The CDR3, as DNA: TGTGCCAGCAGCCAAGTCTTGGGGACGAATGGCTACACCTTC. Amino acids: CASSQVLGTNGYTF. The gene calls are TRBV3-1 and TRBJ1-2, with D maybe TRBD1 (5 bases). The germline V gene encodes CDR1 LGHDT and CDR2 YNNKEL (reference sequence). This CDR3 spans 14 amino acids. Deletions cut 1 base from V and 6 bases from J, with 12 bases between.

This clonotype showed up just a few times. The gene calls are TRBV19 and TRBJ2-2; no firm D call. The CDR3 extends over 15 amino acids. V was cut by 8 bases and J by 2 bases, with 15 bases left in between. Germline V gene lookup returns CDR1 LNHDA and CDR2 SQIVND (reference sequence). The chain's CDR3 is CASRKPDLNTGELFF. The CDR3 DNA is TGTGCCAGTCGCAAACCTGATCTAAACACCGGGGAGCTGTTTTTT.

There are many counts of this clonotype. The chain couples TRBV5-1 to TRBJ2-2; no firm D call. The CDR3 totals 13 residues. V was pared by 0 bases and J by 4 bases, with 4 bases between. Germline V CDR1 and CDR2: SGHRS, YFSETQ. The CDR3: CASSLVGTGELFF. CDR3 DNA: TGCGCCAGCAGCTTGGTCGGCACCGGGGAGCTGTTTTTT.

This clonotype has ten or more counts. The J gene is TRBJ1-1, the V gene TRBV2; D remains ambiguous. The CDR3 has 14 amino acids. Trimming pared 7 bases from V and 1 base from J, leaving 13 bases between. CDR1 SNHLY and CDR2 FYNNEI come from the germline V gene. The CDR3 is CASMTRERNTEAFF. CDR3 nucleotides: TGTGCCAGCATGACACGCGAACGGAACACTGAAGCTTTCTTT. The whole variable domain, filled in from reference TRBV2 and TRBJ1-1, reads EPEVTQTPSHQVTQMGQEVILRCVPISNHLYFYWYRQILGQKVEFLVSFYNNEISEKSEIFDDQFSVERPDGSNFTLKIRSTKLEDSAMYFCASMTRERNTEAFFGQGTRLTVV.

This clonotype was seen a handful of times. This rearrangement joins TRBV29-1 to TRBJ1-2; 8 positions match TRBD1. Germline-derived CDR1 and CDR2 are SQVTM and ANQGSEA. The CDR3 spans 15 residues. V lost 5 bases, J lost 8 bases, and 16 bases stayed unmatched. The CDR3: CSVWETGEGPKGYTF. DNA for the CDR3: TGCAGCGTTTGGGAGACAGGGGAAGGACCTAAAGGCTACACCTTC.

This clonotype came up many times. The V and J genes are TRBV11-2 and TRBJ1-3; D gene unclear. Trimming pared 3 bases from V and 0 bases from J, leaving 12 bases between. CDR3 length: 16 amino acids. CDR1 and CDR2 from the germline V gene are SGHAT and FQNNGV. The CDR3, as DNA: TGTGCCAGCAGCTTGACCACATGGAGCTCTGGAAACACCATATATTTT. This codes for CASSLTTWSSGNTIYF.

The rearrangement links TRBV10-1 to TRBJ2-3; no clear D. Germline values: CDR1 WNHNN, CDR2 SYGVQD (reference sequence). V was shortened by 0 bases and J by 4 bases, with 17 bases between the two germline ends. This CDR3 is 17 amino acids long. The CDR3 DNA is TGCGCCAGCAGTGAGTCGAGAAAGAGCCTTTGGGCAGATACGCAGTATTTT. Translation gives CASSESRKSLWADTQYF.

This clonotype was recorded at least ten times. This chain joins TRBV6-1 and TRBJ2-3; TRBD2 is a possible D gene (5 bases). Germline CDR1 and CDR2: MNHNS and SASEGT. The ends were cut back, 11 bases at V and 5 bases at J, with 20 bases in the middle. The CDR3 is made up of 14 amino acids. The chain's CDR3 is CAACGPGYIDTQYF. CDR3 DNA: TGTGCCGCCTGTGGACCGGGGTATATAGATACGCAGTATTTT.